The clone carrying this T cell receptor beta chain came up a few times. TCRdb's copy holds only in-frame clones and misses some; the assay was immunoSEQ multiplex PCR. Of about 47,000 clones listed, more than 70% are singletons. V was shortened by 0 bases and J by 4 bases, with 12 bases between the two germline ends. Germline V CDR1 and CDR2: KGHSH, LQKENI. This CDR3 comprises 15 residues. The data stem from a study of PD-L1 blockade in urothelial cancer. As to time point: pretreatment peripheral blood. The sample consisted of PBMCs, taken around atezolizumab (anti-PD-L1) treatment. The receptor was isolated from a man in his fifties or sixties with urothelial cancer. The chain combines TRBV18 with TRBJ1-2; D is ambiguous. The CDR3 DNA is TGTGCCAGCTCACCACCGAACAGAGAGATCTATGGCTACACCTTC. Translation gives CASSPPNREIYGYTF.